These 23 T cell receptor beta chains were sequenced from one sample in a study of shared clonotypes between healthy human individuals. TCRdb's table, derived via immunoSEQ multiplex PCR, lists solely in-frame clones and lacks some. The sample gives some 2,000,000 clones, approximately 96% of which show up once; 0.13% is in the top ten. The sequencing input was naive CD4+ T cells sorted from blood. Subset defined: CD45RA+ positively selected. These receptors were collected from a man younger than 35 in good health.

This clone has a single count. The genes are TRBV6-5 and TRBJ2-6; D is perhaps TRBD1 or TRBD2 (6 bases each). CDR3 length: 16 amino acids. Trimming took 0 bases from V and 2 from J, leaving 8 bases between them. Germline CDR1 MNHEY, CDR2 SVGAGI. CDR3 in DNA: TGTGCCAGCAGTTACTCCGGGGGCCCTGGGGCCAACGTCCTGACTTTC. Its protein product is CASSYSGGPGANVLTF.

The chain combines TRBV4-1 with TRBJ2-1; no clear D. V lost 4 bases to trimming and J lost 9 bases, with 13 bases between them. Germline loops: CDR1 MGHRA, CDR2 YSYEKL. CDR3 size: 13 residues. The CDR3 DNA sequence: TGCGCCAGCAGCCGGTTACAGATAAGTGAGCAGTTCTTC. As protein: CASSRLQISEQFF.

The genes are TRBV6-5 and TRBJ2-3; D is unresolved. With 2 bases removed from V and 9 bases from J, the gap between germline ends came to 15 bases. The CDR3 consists of 14 residues. The V gene's germline CDR1 is MNHEY and CDR2 SVGAGI. CDR3 coding DNA: TGTGCCAGCAGTTACAAGTCGACCCGGAAAACGCAGTATTTT. Amino acids: CASSYKSTRKTQYF.

V and J are TRBV30 and TRBJ2-1; perhaps D is TRBD1 or TRBD2 (5 bases each). V gave up 5 bases and J gave up 6 bases, with 17 bases separating them. CDR3 length: 14 residues. Per germline, CDR1 GTSNPN and CDR2 SVGIG (reference sequence). The CDR3 nucleotides read TGTGCCTGGCGGCGGGCAGGGATCCTCAATGAGCAGTTCTTC. This codes for CAWRRAGILNEQFF.

The chain joins TRBV11-2 to TRBJ2-7, with 7 bases fitting TRBD1. V dropped 1 base and J dropped 6; count of bases not matched to a gene: 15. The germline gives CDR1 SGHAT, CDR2 FQNNGV. This CDR3 has 17 amino acids. The CDR3 loop reads CASSLGDSLIPPSEQYF. The CDR3 region has the DNA TGTGCCAGCAGCTTAGGGGACAGCCTAATCCCACCCAGCGAGCAGTACTTC.

This chain uses TRBV21-1 with TRBJ2-3; TRBD1, the table's D call, was not compared with the DNA. TRBV21-1 is flagged as a pseudogene. The CDR3 length is 15 residues. The CDR3 DNA follows: TGTGCCAGCACCCTGACAGGGGGACGCACAGATACGCAGTATTTT. It translates to CASTLTGGRTDTQYF.

The chain recombines TRBV5-1 with TRBJ1-3; the D gene is possibly TRBD1 (5 bases). There are 15 residues in the CDR3. CDR1 is SGHRS and CDR2 is YFSETQ in the germline V gene. Deletions cut 4 bases from V and 1 base from J, with 12 bases between. DNA for the CDR3: TGCGCCAGCAGCCGAGGGCCAGGGTCTGGAAACACCATATATTTT. Amino acid sequence: CASSRGPGSGNTIYF. Full variable domain (missing parts from reference TRBV5-1 and TRBJ1-3): KAGVTQTPRYLIKTRGQQVTLSCSPISGHRSVSWYQQTPGQGLQFLFEYFSETQRNKGNFPGRFSGRQFSNSRSEMNVSTLELGDSALYLCASSRGPGSGNTIYFGEGSWLTVV.

The rearrangement joins TRBV2 to TRBJ1-3; D gene uncertain. The CDR3 length is 13 residues. Per the germline V gene, CDR1 is SNHLY and CDR2 is FYNNEI. V dropped 4 bases and J dropped 0 bases, with 4 bases sitting between them. The CDR3, as DNA: TGTGCCAGCAGTGTCAGCTCTGGAAACACCATATATTTT. Translated: CASSVSSGNTIYF.

To note about this clone: The conserved final phenylalanine or tryptophan is absent from the CDR3, which likely points to a read error. No DNA is shown, since the ends of the CDR3 on it are uncertain; the CDR3 is the one TCRdb lists. The CDR3 region is CASSDTDRGPPSS. The V call is TRBV2, the J call TRBJ1-1; TRBD1, the table's D call, lacks a check against the DNA. A total of 13 residues make up the CDR3, ends included. The germline CDR1 and CDR2 sequences are SNHLY and FYNNEI.

In DNA, the CDR3 is TGCAGTGCTAGAGATGGAAACACCATATATTTT. It translates to CSARDGNTIYF. The rearrangement links TRBV20-1 to TRBJ1-3; the D is unclear. V was shortened by 0 bases and J by 3 bases, with 0 bases between the two germline ends. The germline gives CDR1 DFQATT, CDR2 SNEGSKA (reference sequence). The CDR3 extends over 11 amino acids.

This sequence joins TRBV6-4 and TRBJ2-4, with D perhaps assigned TRBD1 or TRBD2 (5 bases each). The CDR3 consists of 13 residues. The V end lost 8 bases, the J end lost 4 bases, and 12 bases lay between the germline ends. The germline gives CDR1 MRHNA, CDR2 SNTAGT. The CDR3: CASGAGKKNIQYF. In nucleotides, the CDR3 is TGTGCCAGCGGGGCGGGCAAGAAAAACATTCAGTACTTC.

The chain is built from TRBV30 and TRBJ2-7, with a weak D call TRBD1 (6 bases). CDR3 length: 12 residues. V was pared by 1 base and J by 7 bases, with 11 bases between. The germline V gene has CDR1 GTSNPN and CDR2 SVGIG (reference sequence). CDR3 nucleotides: TGTGCCTGGAGTGCAGGGGTCGGTGAGCAGTACTTC. Translation: CAWSAGVGEQYF. Full variable domain (outside the CDR3, taken from reference TRBV30 and TRBJ2-7): SQTIHQWPATLVQPVGSPLSLECTVEGTSNPNLYWYRQAAGRGLQLLFYSVGIGQISSEVPQNLSASRPQDRQFILSSKKLLLSDSGFYLCAWSAGVGEQYFGPGTRLTVT.

The genes are TRBV6-5 and TRBJ2-3; D unresolved. With 8 bases removed from V and 6 bases from J, the gap between germline ends came to 15 bases. The CDR3 contains 13 residues. The germline V gene encodes CDR1 MNHEY and CDR2 SVGAGI. The chain's CDR3 is CASGEISPDTQYF. The DNA of the CDR3 is TGTGCCAGCGGGGAAATCAGTCCCGATACGCAGTATTTT.

The chain recombines TRBV7-2 with TRBJ2-7; D is ambiguous. Germline V gene lookup returns CDR1 SGHTA and CDR2 FQGNSA. V lost 1 base, J lost 3 bases, and 13 bases lay in between. The CDR3 length is 15 residues. The DNA of the CDR3 is TGTGCCAGCAGCTTAGGGCCTCCCGTCGGCTACGAGCAGTACTTC. This gives the protein CASSLGPPVGYEQYF.

The V call is TRBV27, the J call TRBJ1-2; no definite D call. The CDR3 runs 14 residues. Trimming stripped 5 bases from V and 8 bases from J, with 18 bases between. The germline V gene has CDR1 MNHEY and CDR2 SMNVEV (reference sequence). The CDR3 protein is CASSPANGIRGYTF. The DNA of the CDR3 is TGTGCCAGCAGTCCTGCCAACGGGATAAGAGGCTACACCTTC.

The genes are TRBV11-2 and TRBJ2-7; 8 bases map to TRBD1. Trimming removed 0 bases from V and 1 base from J; junction bases left unmatched: 8. Germline lookup yields CDR1 SGHAT and CDR2 FQNNGV. The CDR3 runs 17 residues. The CDR3 coding sequence is TGTGCCAGCAGCTTAGATCCTTACAGGGGGAAATCCTACGAGCAGTACTTC. This gives the protein CASSLDPYRGKSYEQYF.

The J gene is TRBJ1-6, the V gene TRBV7-9; D call uncertain. V was shortened by 5 bases and J by 3 bases, with 8 bases between the two germline ends. The V gene's germline CDR1 is SEHNR and CDR2 FQNEAQ (reference sequence). This CDR3 has 14 amino acids. CDR3 bases: TGTGCCAGCAGCCTAGGGAACTATAATTCACCCCTCCACTTT. As protein: CASSLGNYNSPLHF.

The chain carries TRBV25-1 and TRBJ1-6; maybe TRBD1 (5 bases). V was clipped by 4 bases and J by 9 bases, with 13 bases between them. This CDR3 has 14 residues. The germline CDR1 and CDR2 sequences are MGHDK and SYGVNS. CDR3 loop: CASSGRDLTSPLHF. The CDR3 DNA follows: TGTGCCAGCAGTGGTAGGGACCTGACTTCACCCCTCCACTTT.

This sequence joins TRBV5-1 and TRBJ1-3; the D is unclear. The germline V and J ends were trimmed by 7 bases and 2 bases, with 16 bases remaining between them. Germline CDR1 SGHRS, CDR2 YFSETQ. The CDR3 spans 15 residues. CDR3 in DNA: TGCGCCAGCGCTCTGCTACCGGGCCCTGGAAACACCATATATTTT. Protein sequence: CASALLPGPGNTIYF.

CDR3 protein: CASSVPGTGSEKLFF. CDR3 bases: TGTGCCAGCAGTGTCCCCGGGACAGGGAGTGAAAAACTGTTTTTT. This sequence joins TRBV28 and TRBJ1-4; 9 bases map to TRBD1. The CDR3 is 15 residues long. The J segment lost 7 bases and the V segment lost 5 bases, leaving 8 bases of the junction unmatched. Germline V gene lookup returns CDR1 MDHEN and CDR2 SYDVKM.

Turning to this clone: The sample contains more than one DNA sequence encoding this CDR3. The chain combines TRBV5-4 with TRBJ2-3, with D possibly matching TRBD1 (5 bases). CDR1 is SGHNT, CDR2 YYREEE, per germline (reference sequence). Trimming stripped 4 bases from V and 0 bases from J, with 9 bases between. The CDR3 contains 14 residues. CDR3 coding DNA: TGTGCCAGCAGCCTGGGGCAGAGCACAGATACGCAGTATTTT. Translation: CASSLGQSTDTQYF. Based on the CDR3 plus reference TRBV5-4 and TRBJ2-3, the full variable domain is ETGVTQSPTHLIKTRGQQVTLRCSSQSGHNTVSWYQQALGQGPQFIFQYYREEENGRGNFPPRFSGLQFPNYSSELNVNALELDDSALYLCASSLGQSTDTQYFGPGTRLTVL.

In this sample, this clone turned up once. J is TRBJ2-1 and V is TRBV19; D gene uncertain. Trimming took off 4 bases at V and 4 bases at J, with 8 bases between the two ends. This CDR3 spans 13 amino acids. Germline assignment: CDR1 LNHDA and CDR2 SQIVND (reference sequence). The CDR3 sequence: CASSKAYYNEQFF. CDR3 in DNA: TGTGCCAGTAGTAAGGCGTATTACAATGAGCAGTTCTTC. Supplemented by reference TRBV19 and TRBJ2-1, the full variable domain reads DGGITQSPKYLFRKEGQNVTLSCEQNLNHDAMYWYRQDPGQGLRLIYYSQIVNDFQKGDIAEGYSVSREKKESFPLTVTSAQKNPTAFYLCASSKAYYNEQFFGPGTRLTVL.

This clone showed up just a few times. The chain has TRBV19 and TRBJ2-1, with a possible D match to TRBD1 (9 bases). Trimming shortened V by 4 bases and J by 8 bases, and 24 bases separated the two germline ends. CDR1 is LNHDA, CDR2 SQIVND, per germline (reference sequence). CDR3 size: 17 residues. The CDR3 nucleotides are TGTGCCAGTAGTACTGGTCGGGGGGGACAGGGTGCCCATGAGCAGTTCTTC. Translated, it gives CASSTGRGGQGAHEQFF.